What follows are 4 T cell receptor beta chains derived from one specimen sequenced in a study of Graves' ophthalmopathy and Graves' hyperthyroidism (dated by TCRdb to 2017 to 2018). These reads were obtained on an Illumina HiSeq 2000. For repertoire sequencing, TCR beta CDR3 regions were amplified from RNA transcripts. The first round was an RT-PCR using HTBI primers with the Qiagen OneStep RT-PCR kit, and this first round was followed by a second-round multiplex PCR, then size selection and purification. TCRdb reran the public reads through fastp at Q25 and MiXCR, keeping productive beta chains. Rows are unified per CDR3 protein, each entry keeping the most common DNA and genes. Here the sample has 900,000 to 1,200,000 distinct CDR3 sequences; 35% to 40% occur a single time. The ten largest account for 11% of the sample. Source material: peripheral blood or thyroid tissue (not recorded which). These receptors all stem from an adult man with Graves' hyperthyroidism.

This clonotype was recorded many times. The chain combines TRBV7-9 with TRBJ2-5; 9 bases agree with TRBD1. Germline CDR1 is SEHNR and CDR2 is FQNEAQ (reference sequence). The CDR3 totals 14 residues. V lost 5 bases, J lost 5 bases, and 6 bases stayed unmatched. DNA of the CDR3: TGTGCCAGCAGCAAGGGACAGGGCGTGGAGACCCAGTACTTC. Amino acids: CASSKGQGVETQYF.

This clonotype has ten or more counts. This chain uses TRBV7-9 with TRBJ2-7; 9 nucleotides align to TRBD1. Germline-derived CDR1 and CDR2 are SEHNR and FQNEAQ (reference sequence). This CDR3 has 15 amino acids. Trimming at V came to 6 bases and at J to 6 bases, leaving 12 bases not matched to a gene. In nucleotides, the CDR3 is TGTGCCAGCAGGAAGACAGGGGGAGTTTTTAGCGAGCAGTACTTC. Its translation: CASRKTGGVFSEQYF.

V gene TRBV6-6 combines with J gene TRBJ2-5; 8 nucleotides line up with TRBD1. The tail of the sequence fits TRBJ2-7 better, so the J call may be wrong. This CDR3 is 15 amino acids long. Germline V gene sequence: CDR1 MNHNY, CDR2 SVGAGI (reference sequence). The CDR3 region is CASSRGQAITYEQYF. In nucleotides, the CDR3 is TGTGCCAGCAGCAGGGGACAGGCGATAACCTACGAGCAGTACTTC.

As for this clonotype: A much larger clonotype is one base distant, so this may be a read error. The rearrangement links TRBV12-3 or TRBV12-4 to TRBJ1-1; D is possibly TRBD1 (6 bases). The CDR3 runs 11 residues. The V gene lost 8 bases and the J gene lost 4 bases, with 8 bases spanning the gap. This CDR3 is CASGGPTEAFF. The CDR3 nucleotides read TGTGCCAGCGGGGGGCCCACTGAAGCTTTCTTT.